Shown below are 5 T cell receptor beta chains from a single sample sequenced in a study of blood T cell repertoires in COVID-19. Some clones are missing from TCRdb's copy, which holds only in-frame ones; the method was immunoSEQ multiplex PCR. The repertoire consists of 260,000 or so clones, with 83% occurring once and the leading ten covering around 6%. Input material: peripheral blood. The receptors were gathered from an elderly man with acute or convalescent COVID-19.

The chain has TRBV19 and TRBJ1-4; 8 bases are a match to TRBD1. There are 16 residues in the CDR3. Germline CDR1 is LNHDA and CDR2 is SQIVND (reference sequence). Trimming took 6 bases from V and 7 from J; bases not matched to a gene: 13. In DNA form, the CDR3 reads TGTGCCAGTAGCCCCCTTGACAGGGGACCAAGTGAAAAACTGTTTTTT. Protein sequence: CASSPLDRGPSEKLFF. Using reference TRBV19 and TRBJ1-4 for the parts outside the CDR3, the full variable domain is DGGITQSPKYLFRKEGQNVTLSCEQNLNHDAMYWYRQDPGQGLRLIYYSQIVNDFQKGDIAEGYSVSREKKESFPLTVTSAQKNPTAFYLCASSPLDRGPSEKLFFGSGTQLSVL.

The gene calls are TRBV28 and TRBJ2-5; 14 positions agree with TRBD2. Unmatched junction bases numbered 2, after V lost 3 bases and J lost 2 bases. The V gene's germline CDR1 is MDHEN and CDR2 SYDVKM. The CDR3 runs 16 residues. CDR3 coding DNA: TGTGCCAGCAGTTTGACTAGCGGGAGGGGTCAAGAGACCCAGTACTTC. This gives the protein CASSLTSGRGQETQYF.

CDR3 nucleotide sequence: TGTGCCAGCCGGCAGGGAGGTCAGCCCCAGCATTTT. This codes for CASRQGGQPQHF. The chain employs TRBV2 and TRBJ1-5; D is possibly TRBD1 (5 bases). CDR3 length: 12 residues. The germline V and J ends were trimmed by 8 bases and 6 bases, with 11 bases remaining between them. Germline V gene data show CDR1 as SNHLY and CDR2 as FYNNEI. The full variable domain, with the rest looked up from reference TRBV2 and TRBJ1-5, is EPEVTQTPSHQVTQMGQEVILRCVPISNHLYFYWYRQILGQKVEFLVSFYNNEISEKSEIFDDQFSVERPDGSNFTLKIRSTKLEDSAMYFCASRQGGQPQHFGDGTRLSIL.

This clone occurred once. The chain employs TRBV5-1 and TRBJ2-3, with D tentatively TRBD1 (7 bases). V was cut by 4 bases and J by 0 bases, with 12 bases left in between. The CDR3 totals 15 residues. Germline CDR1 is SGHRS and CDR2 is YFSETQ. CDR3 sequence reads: CASSLTGTSTDTQYF. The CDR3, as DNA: TGCGCCAGCAGCCTGACAGGGACTAGCACAGATACGCAGTATTTT.

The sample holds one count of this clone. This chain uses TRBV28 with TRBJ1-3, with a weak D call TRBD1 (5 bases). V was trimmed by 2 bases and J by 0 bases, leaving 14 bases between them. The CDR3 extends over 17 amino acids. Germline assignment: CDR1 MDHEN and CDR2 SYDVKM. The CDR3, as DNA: TGTGCCAGCAGTTTAGTCGCGGGGGGATCCTCTGGAAACACCATATATTTT. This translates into CASSLVAGGSSGNTIYF.